These 22 T cell receptor beta chains were sequenced from one sample in a study of Graves' ophthalmopathy and Graves' hyperthyroidism. TCR beta CDR3 amplification used RNA transcripts. An opening RT-PCR round employed HTBI primers and preceded a second-round multiplex PCR. Each CDR3 protein is one row after TCRdb ran MiXCR on the multiplex PCR reads. The sample holds hundreds of thousands of distinct CDR3 sequences, 20% to 25% seen once. The specimen sequenced was peripheral blood. The receptors stem from a woman aged 18 to 35 with stable Graves' hyperthyroidism. Some clones in this sample may be carry-over from other donors' samples.

This clonotype occurred many times. This rearrangement joins TRBV6-6 to TRBJ1-1; D uncertain. V shed 10 bases and J shed 5 bases, with 17 bases lying between them. Germline V gives CDR1 MNHNY, CDR2 SVGAGI (reference sequence). The CDR3 consists of 13 residues. CDR3 coding DNA: TGTGCCACCATCGGACTCAGAAGGACTGAAGCTTTCTTT. It codes for CATIGLRRTEAFF.

In its sample, this clonotype was seen many times. The gene calls are TRBV12-3 or TRBV12-4 and TRBJ1-6, with 10 bases identical to TRBD1. J was trimmed by 19 bases and V by 9 bases; bases with no gene match: 15. The CDR3 is made up of 13 amino acids. CDR3 region: CASTGAGDRGFHF. CDR3 DNA: TGTGCCAGTACAGGAGCTGGGGACAGGGGATTTCACTTT.

This clonotype was observed at least ten times. This sequence joins TRBV28 and TRBJ2-7; TRBD2 matches at 10 bases. The CDR3 contains 16 residues. V shed 6 bases and J 9 bases; nucleotides not matched to a gene: 17. CDR1 is MDHEN and CDR2 is SYDVKM in the germline V gene. The CDR3: CASSPQLAGGVLGQYF. The CDR3 DNA sequence: TGTGCCAGCAGCCCACAATTAGCGGGAGGAGTTTTAGGGCAGTACTTC.

This clonotype was counted between two and nine times. J is TRBJ2-7 and V is TRBV30, with 8 bases identical to TRBD2. The CDR3 runs 16 residues. Losses at the gene ends were 4 bases for V and 3 bases for J; bases not matched to a gene: 14. Germline assignment: CDR1 GTSNPN and CDR2 SVGIG (reference sequence). The CDR3 reads CAWNDQERGKIYEQYF. The CDR3 coding sequence is TGTGCCTGGAACGATCAGGAGCGGGGGAAAATCTACGAGCAGTACTTC.

CDR3 coding DNA: TGTGCCAGCAGCCTCCGGACTAGCGGGCGTCTCCAAGAGACCCAGTACTTC. Its protein product is CASSLRTSGRLQETQYF. This chain connects TRBV7-8 to TRBJ2-5; 11 bases agree with TRBD2. This CDR3 has 17 amino acids. Germline V gene data show CDR1 as SGHVS and CDR2 as FQNEAQ. J gave up 1 base and V 5 bases, and 9 bases lay outside the gene matches. The whole variable domain, remainder taken from reference TRBV7-8 and TRBJ2-5, is GAGVSQSPRYKVAKRGQDVALRCDPISGHVSLFWYQQALGQGPEFLTYFQNEAQLDKSGLPSDRFFAERPEGSVSTLKIQRTQQEDSAVYLCASSLRTSGRLQETQYFGPGTRLLVL.

The sample holds many counts of this clonotype. V usage is TRBV6-5 and J usage is TRBJ2-2; D may match TRBD1 or TRBD2 (6 bases each). V lost 8 bases to trimming and J lost 7 bases, with 14 bases between them. Germline V gene lookup returns CDR1 MNHEY and CDR2 SVGAGI. The CDR3 sequence is 13 residues long. The CDR3 DNA reads as TGTGCCAGCTCGTTTCGGGGGCACGGGGAGCTGTTTTTT. Encoded protein: CASSFRGHGELFF.

This clonotype was detected a few times. This chain's CDR3 is CASTTGVSNGYTF. CDR3 DNA sequence: TGTGCCAGCACGACCGGGGTTTCGAATGGCTACACCTTC. The chain carries TRBV2 and TRBJ1-2; D not certain. CDR1 is SNHLY and CDR2 is FYNNEI in the germline V gene. This CDR3 contains 13 residues. V gave up 7 bases and J gave up 6 bases, with 15 bases separating them.

This clonotype was picked up many times. The chain couples TRBV9 to TRBJ2-7; D is unclear. This CDR3 spans 11 amino acids. Germline lookup yields CDR1 SGDLS and CDR2 YYNGEE. The germline V and J ends were trimmed by 5 bases and 4 bases, with 7 bases remaining between them. CDR3 protein: CASSVGYEQYF. The CDR3 DNA follows: TGTGCCAGCAGTGTGGGTTACGAGCAGTACTTC.

The CDR3 loop is CASSFNRVGGEQYF. In DNA form, the CDR3 reads TGTGCCAGCAGCTTTAACAGGGTAGGAGGCGAGCAGTACTTC. The V call is TRBV11-2, the J call TRBJ2-7; D perhaps matches TRBD1 (6 bases). Trimming pared 3 bases from V and 6 bases from J, leaving 15 bases between. From germline, CDR1 is SGHAT and CDR2 FQNNGV. This CDR3 is built from 14 residues.

This clonotype has ten or more counts. The chain employs TRBV12-3 or TRBV12-4 and TRBJ1-1; 7 nucleotides align to TRBD1. V dropped 6 bases and J dropped 6; count of bases not matched to a gene: 10. The CDR3 loop spans 14 amino acids. The CDR3 reads CASSPGQPVAEAFF. CDR3 bases: TGTGCCAGCAGCCCGGGACAGCCGGTCGCTGAAGCTTTCTTT.

A word on this clonotype: A much larger clone differs by one base, so this may be a read error. V and J are TRBV15 and TRBJ1-5; 8 bases map to TRBD1. CDR1 is LNHNV and CDR2 is YYDKDF in the germline V gene (reference sequence). The CDR3 contains 17 residues. The CDR3 is CATSRVRGLGEDQPEHF. The CDR3 region has the DNA TGTGCCACCAGCAGAGTCAGGGGGCTGGGGGAAGATCAGCCCGAGCATTTT.

This clonotype was picked up many times. The V call is TRBV20-1, the J call TRBJ1-6; D is unclear. Germline-derived CDR1 and CDR2 are DFQATT and SNEGSKA (reference sequence). The CDR3 contains 14 residues. Trimming cost V 1 base and J 10 bases, with 14 bases left between them. CDR3 DNA: TGCAGTGCTAGAGTGGGTCCCCAACACTCACCCCTCCACTTT. This sequence encodes CSARVGPQHSPLHF.

The sample holds many counts of this clonotype. CDR3 residues: CSALRHEITEAFF. CDR3 nucleotide sequence: TGCAGTGCTCTTAGACACGAGATAACTGAAGCTTTCTTT. The V call is TRBV20-1, the J call TRBJ1-1; D unresolved. The ends were cut back, 5 bases at V and 5 bases at J, with 15 bases in the middle. The CDR3 covers 13 residues. Per the germline V gene, CDR1 is DFQATT and CDR2 is SNEGSKA (reference sequence).

In its sample, this clonotype was seen a few times. The chain employs TRBV7-9 and TRBJ1-3; 8 nucleotides line up with TRBD1. CDR3 length: 15 amino acids. Looked up from germline, CDR1 is SEHNR and CDR2 is FQNEAQ (reference sequence). The junction had 3 bases not matched to a gene; V was cut back by 5 bases and J by 0 bases. In DNA, the CDR3 is TGTGCCAGCAGCATCGACAGGGGCTCTGGAAACACCATATATTTT. It translates to CASSIDRGSGNTIYF.

This clonotype was detected ten times or more. J is TRBJ1-1 and V is TRBV20-1; no reliable D call. CDR1 DFQATT and CDR2 SNEGSKA come from the germline V gene (reference sequence). V was pared by 0 bases and J by 7 bases, with 9 bases between. CDR3 length: 12 residues. CDR3 residues: CSARERVLEAFF. CDR3 bases: TGCAGTGCTAGAGAGAGAGTCCTTGAAGCTTTCTTT.

The chain couples TRBV12-3 or TRBV12-4 to TRBJ2-7; tentative D call: TRBD1 (5 bases). The germline V and J ends were trimmed by 5 bases and 0 bases, with 11 bases remaining between them. The CDR3 length is 14 residues. Written as DNA, the CDR3 is TGTGCCAGCAGTCTTTCAGGGAACTCCTACGAGCAGTACTTC. This sequence encodes CASSLSGNSYEQYF.

The sample holds many counts of this clonotype. The V gene is TRBV20-1, the J gene TRBJ1-6; D might be TRBD1 (5 bases). The CDR3 length is 12 residues. The germline V gene encodes CDR1 DFQATT and CDR2 SNEGSKA (reference sequence). V gave up 2 bases and J gave up 12 bases, with 11 bases separating them. The CDR3 DNA reads as TGCAGTGCTAGATCAGGGTCGTTACCCCTCCACTTT. It encodes CSARSGSLPLHF.

This clonotype has ten or more counts. This sequence joins TRBV2 and TRBJ1-5; no clear D. Trimming stripped 5 bases from V and 2 bases from J, with 13 bases between. The CDR3 loop spans 15 amino acids. Germline assignment: CDR1 SNHLY and CDR2 FYNNEI. This chain's CDR3 is CASSYDPRGNQPQHF. The CDR3 DNA is TGTGCCAGCAGTTACGACCCTAGGGGCAATCAGCCCCAGCATTTT.

This clonotype was observed a handful of times. Relative to the germline gene, one junction end is altered; a read error may explain this. This rearrangement joins TRBV6-1 to TRBJ2-7, with 9 bases matching TRBD1. The germline gives CDR1 MNHNS, CDR2 SASEGT. CDR3 length: 14 amino acids. DNA for the CDR3: TGTGCCAGCAGTACGGGACAGGGAATTTACGAGCGGTACTTC. Amino acid sequence: CASSTGQGIYERYF.

This clonotype has ten or more counts. This chain links TRBV6-2 or TRBV6-3 with TRBJ2-7; D not certain. With 7 bases removed from V and 0 bases from J, the gap between germline ends came to 13 bases. The CDR3 sequence is 14 residues long. The germline V gene has CDR1 MNHEY and CDR2 SVGEGT. The CDR3 nucleotides are TGTGCCAGCAAAGATGAGACACTCTCCTACGAGCAGTACTTC. This encodes CASKDETLSYEQYF.

V gene TRBV5-6 combines with J gene TRBJ1-2; 11 positions match TRBD1. Unmatched junction bases numbered 5, after V lost 4 bases and J lost 3 bases. The germline V gene has CDR1 SGHDT and CDR2 YYEEEE. The CDR3 is 15 amino acids. Written as DNA, the CDR3 is TGTGCCAGCAGCGTGGACAGGGGGCCTTACTATGGCTACACCTTC. As protein: CASSVDRGPYYGYTF.

This clonotype occurred a few times. A much larger clone is a single base away; this may be a read error. V is TRBV20-1 and J is TRBJ1-1; unclear D gene. CDR3 length equals 16 residues. Germline V gene sequence: CDR1 DFQATT, CDR2 SNEGSKA (reference sequence). CDR3 coding DNA: TGCGGTGCTAGAGAGTCGGAGTGGGCCATGAACACTGAAGCTTTCTTT. Protein product: CGARESEWAMNTEAFF.